Given below is one T cell receptor (beta chain) in context. The antigen is undetermined. No conserved phenylalanine or tryptophan ends this CDR3, so it is likely a read error. This CDR3 comprises 16 residues. With V trimmed by 4 bases and J by 4 bases, 12 bases remained unmatched. Germline V gene data show CDR1 as MDHEN and CDR2 as SYDVKM. The data originate from a study of response to subunit inactivated influenza vaccine. General observations from the study: Each seasonal influenza vaccination, the authors suggested, recruits few new T cells.

TCRdb itself ran the RT-PCR reads through MiXCR, one entry per CDR3 protein. Among hundreds of thousands of distinct CDR3 sequences listed, 14% were seen once. The input for sequencing was PBMCs from blood, taken less than 15 days before vaccination. The chain joins TRBV28 to TRBJ1-2; 7 bases fit TRBD1. This receptor was identified in a man aged 50 to 60 who received an inactivated influenza vaccine. The CDR3 sequence: CASSSPSRTGPYGYTL. The CDR3 DNA sequence: TGTGCCAGCAGTTCCCCCTCTCGGACAGGTCCCTATGGCTACACCTTA.